One and the same sample provided the 8 T cell receptor beta chains below, sequenced in a study of shared clonotypes between healthy human individuals (dated by TCRdb to 2020 to 2021). The library was built by means of the immunoSEQ multiplex PCR assay. The source is immuneACCESS, and TCRdb retained only in-frame sequences with V and J called. Part of the clones is not carried over; for the studies checked, unresolved V genes explain less than half of this, and the remainder is unexplained. The table for this sample lists 650,000 to 700,000 clones; roughly 88% of them were counted only once. The biggest ten clones account for more than 30% of the sample. The sequenced sample consisted of memory CD8+ T cells from PBMCs. The sample's cell subset or site label is to be understood as: CD45RO+ cells pooled with CCR7-negative TemRA cells. These receptors originate from a man between 18 and 35 years old in good health. Some clones in this sample may be carry-over from other donors' samples.

The chain links TRBV7-9 to TRBJ1-2; D possibly corresponds to TRBD1 (5 bases). Trimming took 6 bases from V and 2 from J, leaving 13 bases between them. Germline V gene lookup returns CDR1 SEHNR and CDR2 FQNEAQ (reference sequence). The CDR3 spans 14 residues. The CDR3 region has the DNA TGTGCCAGCAGTCCGAGACAGCTGAACTATGGCTACACCTTC. Translated: CASSPRQLNYGYTF.

This clone was counted only a few times. J is TRBJ1-1 and V is TRBV13; D call uncertain. Germline loops: CDR1 PRHDT, CDR2 FYEKMQ (reference sequence). CDR3 length: 17 residues. With 5 bases removed from V and 0 bases from J, the gap between germline ends came to 19 bases. CDR3 DNA sequence: TGTGCCAGCAGCCCCTCGCCACGGGTCTCAATGAACACTGAAGCTTTCTTT. Residues: CASSPSPRVSMNTEAFF.

V is TRBV4-3 and J is TRBJ2-7, with TRBD2 matching over 9 bases. The V segment lost 3 bases and the J segment 0 bases; nucleotides outside the gene matches: 6. The length of the CDR3 is 16 residues. The germline V gene encodes CDR1 LGHNA and CDR2 YSLEER. This chain's CDR3 is CASSHRTSENSYEQYF. DNA for the CDR3: TGCGCCAGCAGCCATAGGACTAGCGAGAACTCCTACGAGCAGTACTTC.

This chain joins TRBV5-5 and TRBJ2-5; TRBD2 agrees at 11 bases. Germline CDR1 SGHKS, CDR2 YYEKEE (reference sequence). The length of the CDR3 is 19 residues. With 6 bases clipped from V and 1 base from J, the junction kept 17 bases outside the gene matches. In nucleotides, the CDR3 is TGTGCCAGCACCCGACAGACCGGGGTGGGACTAGCGGTCCAAGAGACCCAGTACTTC. Residues: CASTRQTGVGLAVQETQYF.

The sample holds one count of this clone. V usage is TRBV7-9 and J usage is TRBJ1-1; D possibly corresponds to TRBD1 (6 bases). The CDR3 loop spans 14 amino acids. Germline CDR1 is SEHNR and CDR2 is FQNEAQ (reference sequence). Between the trimmed V and J ends, which lost 1 base and 5 bases, there was a span of 11 bases. The CDR3 nucleotides read TGTGCCAGCAGCTTAGTTGGGGGGCAAACTGAAGCTTTCTTT. Translated: CASSLVGGQTEAFF.

The chain employs TRBV5-4 and TRBJ2-1; 13 bases agree with TRBD2. After removal of 4 bases from V and 6 bases from J, the junction contained 19 bases not matched to a gene. The CDR3 is 20 residues long. Germline V gene lookup returns CDR1 SGHNT and CDR2 YYREEE (reference sequence). CDR3 residues: CASSLEVIIGLAGARNEQFF. In nucleotides, the CDR3 is TGTGCCAGCAGCCTGGAGGTAATTATAGGACTAGCGGGAGCTCGCAATGAGCAGTTCTTC.

The chain combines TRBV7-9 with TRBJ2-5; 7 bases line up with TRBD2. This CDR3 region has 18 residues. J lost 0 bases, V lost 3 bases, and 13 bases had no gene match. Germline-derived CDR1 and CDR2 are SEHNR and FQNEAQ (reference sequence). In nucleotides, the CDR3 is TGTGCCAGCAGCTTGAGGGACTACACGCCCACGTACCAAGAGACCCAGTACTTC. Encoded protein: CASSLRDYTPTYQETQYF.

The chain combines TRBV6-6 with TRBJ1-5; the match to TRBD1 covers 8 bases. The V gene's germline CDR1 is MNHNY and CDR2 SVGAGI (reference sequence). The length of the CDR3 is 14 residues. The junction had 6 bases not matched to a gene; V was cut back by 4 bases and J by 7 bases. The CDR3 region is CASSSRQGNQPQHF. CDR3 nucleotides: TGTGCCAGCAGTTCCAGACAGGGGAACCAGCCCCAGCATTTT.